The clone carrying this TCR beta chain was seen only once. The target antigen is unknown. V was trimmed by 4 bases and J by 3 bases, leaving 18 bases between them. Germline V CDR1 and CDR2: MNHEY, SMNVEV (reference sequence). The CDR3 covers 17 residues. cDNA prepared by RNA extraction and subsequent reverse transcription served as the template for sequencing. Using immunoSEQ multiplex PCR, the repertoire was profiled, and TCRdb retains in-frame clones only, with some absent. The repertoire consists of 95,000 to 110,000 clones, with about nine tenths occurring once and the leading ten covering 11%. The data stem from a study of CD8+ T cells in alopecia areata. On the study more broadly: Twice daily, treated patients received 5 to 10 mg of oral tofacitinib.

The treatment is: oral pan-JAK inhibitor, 5-10 mg twice daily. Study results and caveats: Scalp and blood retained many expanded lesional clones during tofacitinib.

The sequence was collected from a human donor with alopecia areata. V is TRBV27 and J is TRBJ2-2; the D gene could be TRBD1 or TRBD2 (5 bases each). The sequenced sample was CD8+ T cells sorted from blood, obtained at approximately week 30, from a patient treated with tofacitinib. The CDR3 reads CASSSPGASGHTGELFF. The CDR3 coding sequence is TGTGCCAGCAGTTCCCCTGGGGCGAGCGGCCACACCGGGGAGCTGTTTTTT.